One and the same sample provided the 14 T cell receptor beta chains below, sequenced in a study of cytomegalovirus exposure and HLA in healthy donors. It was with 60 Vbeta and 13 Jbeta primers that the PCR ran. Clones were sequenced by immunoSEQ multiplex PCR, and TCRdb holds only the in-frame ones, with some missing. The sample lists approximately 150,000 clones, roughly 84% occurring once. The specimen sequenced was PBMCs. These receptors came from a man aged 30 to 39 in good health and CMV-seronegative.

The sample holds one count of this clone. The chain recombines TRBV19 with TRBJ2-7; 8 bases are a match to TRBD2. This CDR3 is built from 16 residues. J lost 3 bases, V lost 1 base, and 8 bases had no gene match. Looked up from germline, CDR1 is LNHDA and CDR2 is SQIVND (reference sequence). Written as DNA, the CDR3 is TGTGCCAGTAGTATAGTCCTTTGGCGGGAGGACTACGAGCAGTACTTC. Translated, it gives CASSIVLWREDYEQYF.

V is TRBV5-1 and J is TRBJ1-2; D uncertain. Germline CDR1 reads SGHRS; CDR2 reads YFSETQ. The CDR3 is made up of 17 amino acids. V was clipped by 0 bases and J by 5 bases, with 20 bases between them. The CDR3 protein is CASSLERAFKGIYGYTF. CDR3 nucleotides: TGCGCCAGCAGCTTGGAGAGGGCCTTCAAAGGGATATATGGCTACACCTTC.

The V call is TRBV6-1, the J call TRBJ1-5, with 9 bases aligning to TRBD1. CDR1 and CDR2 (germline): MNHNS, SASEGT. The CDR3 length is 16 residues. V gave up 2 bases and J gave up 8 bases; unmatched junction bases: 10. The CDR3 region is CASSEKLTGGVEPQHF. In DNA form, the CDR3 reads TGTGCCAGCAGTGAAAAGTTGACAGGGGGTGTGGAGCCCCAGCATTTT.

The CDR3 reads CASSLTGSNQPQHF. DNA of the CDR3: TGTGCCAGCAGCTTGACAGGTAGCAATCAGCCCCAGCATTTT. V usage is TRBV5-4 and J usage is TRBJ1-5; TRBD1 might be the D (5 bases). Trimming took 1 base from V and 0 from J, leaving 5 bases between them. The CDR3 contains 14 residues. CDR1 SGHNT and CDR2 YYREEE come from the germline V gene (reference sequence).

The chain combines TRBV4-3 with TRBJ1-4; D gene unclear. Looked up from germline, CDR1 is LGHNA and CDR2 is YSLEER. V lost 1 base and J lost 5, with 11 bases in between. The CDR3 contains 15 residues. CDR3 sequence reads: CASSQGALGNEKLFF. In nucleotides, the CDR3 is TGCGCCAGCAGCCAAGGAGCACTAGGGAATGAAAAACTGTTTTTT.

J is TRBJ2-7 and V is TRBV4-1, with 9 bases identical to TRBD2. Germline-derived CDR1 and CDR2 are MGHRA and YSYEKL. CDR3 size: 16 residues. J was trimmed by 0 bases and V by 4 bases; bases with no gene match: 7. The CDR3 region is CASSLSSGESSYEQYF. The CDR3 DNA reads TGCGCCAGCAGCCTCTCTAGCGGGGAGAGCTCCTACGAGCAGTACTTC.

This clone was seen only once. The gene calls are TRBV2 and TRBJ1-5; D is uncertain. CDR1 and CDR2 from the germline V gene are SNHLY and FYNNEI. The CDR3 consists of 13 residues. V lost 9 bases and J lost 0, with 9 bases in between. The CDR3 region has the DNA TGTGCCAGTGATCTGGCTAGCAATCAGCCCCAGCATTTT. The encoded protein is CASDLASNQPQHF.

The chain carries TRBV6-1 and TRBJ2-7, with 10 bases lining up with TRBD1. CDR1 is MNHNS and CDR2 is SASEGT in the germline V gene. This CDR3 contains 14 residues. The V segment lost 7 bases and the J segment 4 bases; nucleotides outside the gene matches: 7. This CDR3 is CASTPGTGEYEQYF. Here the CDR3 DNA reads TGTGCCAGCACTCCCGGGACAGGGGAGTACGAGCAGTACTTC.

This sequence joins TRBV29-1 and TRBJ1-1, with 7 bases lining up with TRBD1. V shed 8 bases, J shed 3 bases, and the junction held 3 bases outside the gene matches. Per germline, CDR1 SQVTM and CDR2 ANQGSEA. This CDR3 is built from 11 residues. In DNA form, the CDR3 reads TGCAGCTCCACAGGGGACACTGAAGCTTTCTTT. Translating gives CSSTGDTEAFF.

The V gene is TRBV6-6, the J gene TRBJ2-2; D ambiguous. Trimming removed 2 bases at V and 6 bases at J, with 4 bases between. Germline assignment: CDR1 MNHNY and CDR2 SVGAGI (reference sequence). The CDR3 is 12 residues long. The CDR3 here is CASSYPSGELFF. Here the CDR3 DNA reads TGTGCCAGCAGTTACCCCTCCGGGGAGCTGTTTTTT.

This clone appeared once. This chain connects TRBV10-2 to TRBJ2-1; 10 positions agree with TRBD1. Germline V gives CDR1 WSHSY, CDR2 SAAADI. This CDR3 is 17 amino acids long. Trimming took 5 bases from V and 3 from J; bases not matched to a gene: 10. The CDR3 DNA sequence: TGCGCCAGCAGTACCTTTCTTGGGACAGGGGTCTACAATGAGCAGTTCTTC. This encodes CASSTFLGTGVYNEQFF.

The chain recombines TRBV28 with TRBJ2-5; 10 nucleotides agree with TRBD1. The V and J ends lost 6 bases and 5 bases, in that order; junction bases with no gene match: 12. CDR1 MDHEN and CDR2 SYDVKM come from the germline V gene. This CDR3 is built from 16 residues. CDR3 nucleotide sequence: TGTGCCAGCAGCAGAATCAGACAGGGGGCTTGGGAGACCCAGTACTTC. Its translation: CASSRIRQGAWETQYF. Drawing the rest from reference TRBV28 and TRBJ2-5, the complete variable domain is DVKVTQSSRYLVKRTGEKVFLECVQDMDHENMFWYRQDPGLGLRLIYFSYDVKMKEKGDIPEGYSVSREKKERFSLILESASTNQTSMYLCASSRIRQGAWETQYFGPGTRLLVL.

The chain joins TRBV11-1 to TRBJ2-5, with D perhaps TRBD1 (5 bases). V was cut by 1 base and J by 7 bases, with 16 bases left in between. Germline V lookup: CDR1 SGHAT, CDR2 FQDESV (reference sequence). This CDR3 is 15 amino acids long. The chain's CDR3 is CASSLEARASSTQYF. CDR3 nucleotides: TGTGCCAGCAGCTTAGAGGCCAGGGCCTCATCGACCCAGTACTTC.

The chain links TRBV19 to TRBJ2-7, with a tentative D call TRBD1 (6 bases). The length of the CDR3 is 13 residues. From germline, CDR1 is LNHDA and CDR2 SQIVND (reference sequence). Trimming pared 5 bases from V and 5 bases from J, leaving 13 bases between. The DNA of the CDR3 is TGTGCCAGTAGTCCTCGGGACATCCACGAGCAGTACTTC. It yields the protein CASSPRDIHEQYF.